This T cell receptor beta chain was obtained from a study of control samples from healthy donors and cancer patients. Using immunoSEQ multiplex PCR, the repertoire was profiled, and TCRdb retains in-frame clones only, with some absent. The sample lists approximately 88,000 clones, approximately 90% occurring once. Per germline, CDR1 ENHRY and CDR2 SYGVKD. The CDR3 spans 15 residues. The ends were cut back, 4 bases at V and 2 bases at J, with 13 bases in the middle. The rearrangement joins TRBV10-3 to TRBJ2-3; possibly TRBD1 or TRBD2 for D (6 bases each). What was sequenced was blood. The sequence derives from a woman aged 30 to 39 in good health. Here the CDR3 DNA reads TGTGCCATCAGTGGGCGGAGGGACAACACAGATACGCAGTATTTT. This translates into CAISGRRDNTDTQYF.